This section outlines one T cell receptor (beta chain) sequence together with its context. Its antigen remains unidentified. Nothing much larger sits one base from this clone, and base qualities are not available. V is pruned by 2 bases and J by 3 bases, leaving 7 bases of the junction without a gene match. Including the terminal cysteine and phenylalanine, the CDR3 comprises 15 residues. CDR3 DNA is the only sequence kept; it has 45 bases, read in frame from the first base. The CDR1 and CDR2 encoded by the germline V gene are MGHRA and YSYEKL. Library preparation used the immunoSEQ multiplex PCR assay. TCRbeta CDR3 sequencing was done by Adaptive Biotechnologies at survey depth, reporting CDR3 sequences, V/J genes, productive frequency and template counts. Amplification of TCR beta CDR3 regions started from genomic DNA instead of RNA. The paper's data handling went like this. Pairwise repertoire overlap between tissues was quantified with Jensen-Shannon divergence, where 1 means complete divergence and 0 identical. Tissues were clustered by single-linkage agglomerative hierarchical clustering of pairwise JSD values and displayed as dendrograms. GLIPH2 was run on all patient samples with simulation_depth 1000, kmer_min_depth 3, cdr3_length_cutoff 8, keeping groups with more than two unique CDR3s. In a standardized tissue-overlap score, Jaccard GLIPH-group overlap across patients was extrapolated to a standard repertoire size of 1000 clones. Linear mixed-effect models, with tissue included as a fixed effect and individual included as a random effect, were used to assess associations of diversity with clinical or experimental variables. TCRdb mirrors the immuneACCESS table, restricted to in-frame sequences. Some clones are absent from its copies; in checked studies, under half trace to an unresolved V gene, and the reason for the others is unknown. V and J calls and clone size are as listed in that table; D and trimming were resolved from the DNA. The sample table lists 25,000 to 35,000 clones, 85% to 90% of them with a count of one. Roughly 3.5% of the sample is taken by the ten largest.

The sample comes from a study of tissue T cells after allogeneic stem cell transplantation (dated 2022 in TCRdb). As for the study more broadly: Over a three-year period, a research-autopsy study prospectively enrolled 6 or 7 adult allo-HCT recipients who had steroid-refractory GVHD. The study profiled TCR beta repertoires across many tissues from research autopsies of patients with and without GVHD, plus mouse models of GVHD. Pre-transplant PBMCs, which were of recipient origin, were available from five GVHD patients. Gastrointestinal GVHD was present in all GVHD patients, each of whom received several lines of GVHD-directed therapy, and roughly 5 of these patients also had skin involvement. Grafts from donors were received by all GVHD patients, with several grafts being unmodified and three being CD34-selected to deplete T cells. In viably preserved blood and marrow, CD3+ T cells were flow-sorted if cell numbers allowed, whereas smaller samples went directly to DNA extraction. The human arm was a prospective observational study without blinding or randomization. What the authors observed across the whole study: Within patients, how anatomically similar tissues were was a major factor shaping TCR repertoire composition, regardless of disease or transplant status. Blood and spleen T cells captured only a limited portion of the TCR repertoire detected in tissues, in both patients and mice. The patient cohort was small and varied clinically, and sampling depth was recognized as a limitation. Only a few T cell clones appeared in more than one patient, yet motif-based clustering showed tissue-specific repertoire signatures that were shared between patients. Which tissue TCRs were alloreactive or antigen-specific was not determined in the study, and some of the clones might have been host cells that persisted.

This sample's time point label indicates: recipient (host-origin) PBMCs collected before allo-HCT. Sequencing used blood, obtained before transplantation. The chain links TRBV4-1 with TRBJ2-7, with TRBD1 matching 7 junction bases. The TCR sequence derives from a woman between 18 and 55 years old who later had graft-versus-host disease after an allogeneic stem cell transplant. CDR3 protein: CASSQRAQGDYEQYF. The nucleotide sequence reads TGCGCCAGCAGCCAAAGGGCTCAGGGGGACTACGAGCAGTACTTC.